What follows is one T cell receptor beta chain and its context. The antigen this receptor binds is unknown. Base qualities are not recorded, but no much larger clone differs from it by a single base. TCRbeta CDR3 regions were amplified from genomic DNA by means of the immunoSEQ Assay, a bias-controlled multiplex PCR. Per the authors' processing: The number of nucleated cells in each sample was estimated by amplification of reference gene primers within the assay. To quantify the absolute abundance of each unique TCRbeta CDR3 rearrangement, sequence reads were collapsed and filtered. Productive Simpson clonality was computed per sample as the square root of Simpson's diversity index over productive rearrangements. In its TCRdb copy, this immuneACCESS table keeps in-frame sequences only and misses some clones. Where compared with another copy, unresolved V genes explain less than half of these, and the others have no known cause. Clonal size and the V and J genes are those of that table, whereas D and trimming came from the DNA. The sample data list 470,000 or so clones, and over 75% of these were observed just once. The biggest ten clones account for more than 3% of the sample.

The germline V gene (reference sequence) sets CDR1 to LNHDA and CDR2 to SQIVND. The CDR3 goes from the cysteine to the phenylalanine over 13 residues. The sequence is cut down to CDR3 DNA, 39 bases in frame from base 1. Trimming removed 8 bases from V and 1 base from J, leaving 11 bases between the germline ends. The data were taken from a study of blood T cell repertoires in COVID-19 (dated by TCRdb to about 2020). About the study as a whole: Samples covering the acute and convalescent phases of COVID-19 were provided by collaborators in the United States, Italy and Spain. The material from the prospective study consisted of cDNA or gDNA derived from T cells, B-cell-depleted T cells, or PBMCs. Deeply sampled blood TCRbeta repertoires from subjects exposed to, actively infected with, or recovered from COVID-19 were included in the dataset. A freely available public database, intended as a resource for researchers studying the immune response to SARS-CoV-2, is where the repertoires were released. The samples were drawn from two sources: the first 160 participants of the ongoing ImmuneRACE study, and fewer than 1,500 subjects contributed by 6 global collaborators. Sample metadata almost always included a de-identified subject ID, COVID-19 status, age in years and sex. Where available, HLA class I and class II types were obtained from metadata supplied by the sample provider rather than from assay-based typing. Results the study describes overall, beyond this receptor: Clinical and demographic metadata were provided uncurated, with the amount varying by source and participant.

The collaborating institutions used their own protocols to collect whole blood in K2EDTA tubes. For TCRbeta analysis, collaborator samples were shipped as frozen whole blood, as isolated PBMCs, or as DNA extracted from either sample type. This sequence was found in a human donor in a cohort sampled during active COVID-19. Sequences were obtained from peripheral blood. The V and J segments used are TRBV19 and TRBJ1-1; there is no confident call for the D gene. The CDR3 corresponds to CASAFTANTEAFF. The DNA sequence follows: TGTGCCAGTGCATTCACAGCGAACACTGAAGCTTTCTTT.